The rows below give T cell receptor beta chains drawn from one sample of a study of T cell responses to AZD1222 COVID-19 vaccine. Assay: immunoSEQ multiplex PCR; the TCRdb copy retains only in-frame clones and omits some. In the table there are tens of thousands of clones, 70% to 90% of which are singletons. Sequences were derived from peripheral blood, sampled on day 0 of AZD1222 vaccination. The receptors shown here come from an adult in good health. Both conserved end residues are part of each CDR3. Each record gives: V gene, J gene, CDR3 protein.

V gene: TRBV28; J gene: TRBJ1-3; CDR3 protein: CASSWGASGNTIYF
V gene: TRBV4-2; J gene: TRBJ1-4; CDR3 protein: CASSPRVGPGVEKLFF
V gene: TRBV19; J gene: TRBJ1-1; CDR3 protein: CASSPRGYGTEAFF
V gene: TRBV7-9; J gene: TRBJ1-3; CDR3 protein: CASSLDRSGNTIYF
V gene: TRBV25-1; J gene: TRBJ1-1; CDR3 protein: CASSEFVGTTNTEAFF
V gene: TRBV25-1; J gene: TRBJ2-3; CDR3 protein: CASGASGGTDTQYF
V gene: TRBV4-1; J gene: TRBJ1-5; CDR3 protein: CASSHGGDQPQHF
V gene: TRBV2; J gene: TRBJ1-5; CDR3 protein: CASSVGGGQPQHF
V gene: TRBV2; J gene: TRBJ1-1; CDR3 protein: CASRMMNTEAFF
V gene: TRBV24-1; J gene: TRBJ1-5; CDR3 protein: CATSDPRLGGNQPQHF
V gene: TRBV19; J gene: TRBJ2-7; CDR3 protein: CASSRTDTYEQYF
V gene: TRBV6-1; J gene: TRBJ2-2; CDR3 protein: CASSEAGGPPGELFF
V gene: TRBV3-1/TRBV3-2; J gene: TRBJ1-6; CDR3 protein: CASSPGSSYNSPLHF
V gene: TRBV6-5; J gene: TRBJ1-2; CDR3 protein: CASSPGFYGYTF
V gene: TRBV7-9; J gene: TRBJ2-7; CDR3 protein: CASSPWSQGVNEQYF
V gene: TRBV27; J gene: TRBJ1-2; CDR3 protein: CASSLSRRANYGYTF
V gene: TRBV28; J gene: TRBJ1-1; CDR3 protein: CASSFPNTEAFF
V gene: TRBV15; J gene: TRBJ2-6; CDR3 protein: CATSRQGGANVLTF
V gene: TRBV30; J gene: TRBJ1-5; CDR3 protein: CAWSDQGRNQPQHF
V gene: TRBV7-8; J gene: TRBJ1-2; CDR3 protein: CASSLGGGQGPIYGYTF
V gene: TRBV6-1; J gene: TRBJ1-1; CDR3 protein: CASSPPGGTEAFF
V gene: TRBV5-4; J gene: TRBJ2-5; CDR3 protein: CASSVQGTLRDQYF
V gene: TRBV5-5; J gene: TRBJ1-1; CDR3 protein: CASTSARVITEAFF
V gene: TRBV28; J gene: TRBJ1-3; CDR3 protein: CASSSPGESSGNTIYF